The 19 T cell receptor beta chains below all came from one sample that was sequenced in a study of blood T cells in healthy people across ages. A sample-barcoded 5' primer and a J-beta primer mix were used in a second PCR of about 7 to 12 cycles. MiXCR was run by TCRdb on the 5' RACE reads, yielding one entry per CDR3 protein. The sample consists of 1.5 million to 2 million distinct CDR3 sequences, under 30% of them appearing once. The sequencing sample was made of blood. These receptors were obtained from a woman aged 25-40 years in good health.

To note about this clonotype: An end of the junction does not agree with germline; a read error may underlie this. The chain uses TRBV6-1 and TRBJ1-5, with 8 positions matching TRBD1. CDR3 length: 15 amino acids. Germline CDR1 is MNHNS and CDR2 is SASEGT. In nucleotides, the CDR3 is TGTGCCAGCAGACGACAGGGGAATAGCGATCAGCCCCAGCATTTT. Its protein is CASRRQGNSDQPQHF.

The rearrangement uses TRBV19 and TRBJ2-1; tentatively, D is TRBD2 (5 bases). CDR1 and CDR2 (germline): LNHDA, SQIVND (reference sequence). The CDR3 loop spans 14 amino acids. V was pared by 4 bases and J by 8 bases, with 15 bases between. In DNA form, the CDR3 reads TGTGCCAGTAGTAGTCAATCATCGGGGTATGAGCAGTTCTTC. This gives the protein CASSSQSSGYEQFF.

The rearrangement uses TRBV5-4 and TRBJ1-1, with TRBD1 identical over 10 bases. Per the germline V gene, CDR1 is SGHNT and CDR2 is YYREEE (reference sequence). The V segment lost 4 bases and the J segment 4 bases; nucleotides outside the gene matches: 13. The CDR3 runs 17 residues. As DNA, the CDR3 is TGTGCCAGCAGCGGCCGCGGACAGGGGGTATATAGCACTGAAGCTTTCTTT. Its translation is CASSGRGQGVYSTEAFF.

This clonotype has a handful of counts. The CDR3 loop is CASSESGAGGKQYF. The CDR3 DNA follows: TGCGCCAGCAGTGAGAGTGGGGCAGGGGGCAAGCAGTATTTT. The chain carries TRBV10-1 and TRBJ2-3, with 8 bases aligning to TRBD1. The germline V gene has CDR1 WNHNN and CDR2 SYGVQD (reference sequence). Unmatched junction bases numbered 9, after V lost 2 bases and J lost 11 bases. The CDR3 covers 14 residues.

V usage is TRBV20-1 and J usage is TRBJ1-5; TRBD1 is a possible D gene (5 bases). There are 14 residues in the CDR3. Trimming pared 3 bases from V and 5 bases from J, leaving 14 bases between. Germline loops: CDR1 DFQATT, CDR2 SNEGSKA (reference sequence). CDR3 sequence reads: CSAREPQGYQPQHF. The DNA for the CDR3 is TGCAGTGCTAGGGAGCCCCAGGGCTATCAGCCCCAGCATTTT.

The chain employs TRBV12-3 or TRBV12-4 and TRBJ1-2; possible D gene TRBD1, 6 bases. The CDR3 spans 14 residues. Trimming cost V 5 bases and J 8 bases, with 18 bases left between them. The CDR3 nucleotides are TGTGCCAGCAGTGCCGGGACAATAAAGGTGGGCTACACCTTC. As protein: CASSAGTIKVGYTF.

The chain joins TRBV3-1 to TRBJ1-6; D remains ambiguous. The CDR3 consists of 14 residues. Trimming shortened V by 4 bases and J by 5 bases, and 9 bases separated the two germline ends. In germline, CDR1 is LGHDT, CDR2 YNNKEL (reference sequence). The CDR3 DNA reads as TGTGCCAGCAGCCGTTTAGGGAATAATTCACCCCTCCACTTT. Protein sequence: CASSRLGNNSPLHF. Full variable domain (outside the CDR3, taken from reference TRBV3-1 and TRBJ1-6): DTAVSQTPKYLVTQMGNDKSIKCEQNLGHDTMYWYKQDSKKFLKIMFSYNNKELIINETVPNRFSPKSPDKAHLNLHINSLELGDSAVYFCASSRLGNNSPLHFGNGTRLTVT.

This clonotype was recorded many times. J is TRBJ1-5 and V is TRBV20-1, with a possible D match to TRBD1 (5 bases). Trimming pared 1 base from V and 0 bases from J, leaving 16 bases between. Germline CDR1 is DFQATT and CDR2 is SNEGSKA (reference sequence). This CDR3 spans 17 amino acids. CDR3 bases: TGCAGTGCTAGAGGGGGGGGAGCTCGGGCTAGCAATCAGCCCCAGCATTTT. The encoded protein is CSARGGGARASNQPQHF.

The table lists this clonotype with a few counts. V and J are TRBV5-1 and TRBJ2-1, with D hard to call. From germline, CDR1 is SGHRS and CDR2 YFSETQ. V lost 2 bases and J lost 10, with 13 bases in between. The CDR3 length is 13 residues. Here the CDR3 DNA reads TGCGCCAGCAGCTTCGAGTCTGGGAACGAGCAGTTCTTC. It codes for CASSFESGNEQFF.

The chain couples TRBV12-3 or TRBV12-4 to TRBJ1-2; D not certain. The CDR3 is made up of 11 amino acids. V lost 8 bases to trimming and J lost 1 base, with 5 bases between them. CDR3 DNA: TGTGCCAGCGTTGGTAACTATGGCTACACCTTC. Protein sequence: CASVGNYGYTF.

On this clonotype: One junction end does not reproduce the germline sequence, and a read error may be involved. This chain uses TRBV12-3 or TRBV12-4 with TRBJ2-1; possible D gene TRBD1, 5 bases. The CDR3 is made up of 15 amino acids. The CDR3 DNA reads as TGTACCAGCAGTTTCTGGGGCGCCCACCCCAATGAGCAGTTCTTC. It encodes CTSSFWGAHPNEQFF.

The chain couples TRBV29-1 to TRBJ1-6; no clear D. CDR3 length: 13 amino acids. Germline V gene lookup returns CDR1 SQVTM and CDR2 ANQGSEA. V lost 3 bases and J 10 bases, leaving 13 bases between the germline ends. The CDR3 region is CSVDVGSGSPLHF. The DNA of the CDR3 is TGCAGCGTTGATGTGGGATCGGGGTCACCCCTCCACTTT.

This clonotype appeared a single time. The CDR3 loop is CASSPLGRAGELFF. CDR3 in DNA: TGTGCCAGCAGTCCCCTCGGGAGGGCCGGGGAGCTGTTTTTT. The chain has TRBV12-3 or TRBV12-4 and TRBJ2-2, with TRBD2 matching 8 bases. J gave up 6 bases and V 5 bases, and 5 bases lay outside the gene matches. CDR3 size: 14 residues.

Concerning this clonotype: Sequence at one end of the junction differs from germline and may be a read error. The chain couples TRBV7-2 to TRBJ2-7; 7 nucleotides agree with TRBD2. The germline V gene encodes CDR1 SGHTA and CDR2 FQGNSA. The CDR3 spans 14 residues. CDR3 coding DNA: TGTGCCAGCAGCACCCTCCCGAGCGGGAACGAGCGGTACTTC. Translation: CASSTLPSGNERYF.

As DNA, the CDR3 is TGCAGCGGTGTTCGGAGGGATATTGAAGCTTTCTTT. Translated, it gives CSGVRRDIEAFF. The gene calls are TRBV29-1 and TRBJ1-1; D not resolved. V lost 7 bases to trimming and J lost 7 bases, with 16 bases between them. Germline values: CDR1 SQVTM, CDR2 ANQGSEA. There are 12 residues in the CDR3.

This clonotype was counted between two and nine times. The rearrangement links TRBV2 to TRBJ2-1; the match to TRBD1 covers 7 bases. CDR1 is SNHLY, CDR2 FYNNEI, per germline. V shed 3 bases, J shed 2 bases, and the junction held 4 bases outside the gene matches. There are 15 residues in the CDR3. The CDR3 DNA sequence: TGTGCCAGCAGTGAGGGCACAGGGGCCTACAATGAGCAGTTCTTC. The encoded protein is CASSEGTGAYNEQFF.

Only a few counts were recorded for this clonotype. V and J are TRBV2 and TRBJ2-4; D might be TRBD1 (6 bases). Germline-derived CDR1 and CDR2 are SNHLY and FYNNEI. This CDR3 comprises 13 residues. Trimming pared 6 bases from V and 9 bases from J, leaving 15 bases between. The CDR3 bases are TGTGCCAGCAGGTACAGGGAAGAAGGCATTCAGTACTTC. It translates to CASRYREEGIQYF.

V is TRBV6-1 and J is TRBJ2-6; 8 nucleotides match TRBD2. CDR1 and CDR2 (germline): MNHNS, SASEGT. Unmatched junction bases numbered 3, after V lost 6 bases and J lost 2 bases. This CDR3 has 15 residues. The DNA of the CDR3 is TGTGCCAGCAGAGCGGGGGTTCCTGGGGCCAACGTCCTGACTTTC. Translating gives CASRAGVPGANVLTF.

The genes are TRBV6-2 or TRBV6-3 and TRBJ2-5; D may be TRBD1 or TRBD2 (5 bases each). The CDR3 loop spans 13 amino acids. Germline CDR1 and CDR2: MNHEY and SVGEGT. V lost 6 bases and J lost 11, with 19 bases in between. The CDR3 region is CASSPPQGREQYF. The CDR3 DNA is TGTGCCAGCAGCCCTCCTCAGGGAAGGGAGCAGTACTTC.